The entry that follows covers one T cell receptor beta chain sequence. Its recognized antigen is unknown. No quality values exist for individual bases; no much larger clone is one base distant. V is cut by 5 bases and J by 2 bases, and the space between the germline ends is 15 bases. As encoded in the germline V gene, CDR1 is MDHEN while CDR2 is SYDVKM. The CDR3 runs 15 residues from the cysteine to the phenylalanine. Just the 45-base CDR3 DNA is kept, in frame starting at base 1. The immunoSEQ Assay, a bias-controlled multiplex PCR, was used to amplify TCRbeta CDR3 regions from genomic DNA. Per the authors' processing: Nucleated cell counts per sample were estimated from amplification of reference gene primers within the assay. To quantify the absolute abundance of each unique TCRbeta CDR3 rearrangement, sequence reads were collapsed and filtered. For each sample, productive Simpson clonality was calculated by taking the square root of Simpson's diversity index across productive rearrangements. In TCRdb, the immuneACCESS table is reduced to in-frame sequences with V and J assigned. These tables do not hold every clone; where another copy was compared, an unresolved V gene accounts for under half, and the others remain unexplained. That table gives V, J and clone size, and the DNA gave D and trimming. The sample profile shows about 150,000 clones; almost 85% of them were found once. Approximately 16% of the sample rests with the top ten.

Each collaborating institution followed its own protocols to collect whole blood in K2EDTA tubes. For TCRbeta analysis, collaborator samples were shipped as frozen whole blood, as isolated PBMCs, or as DNA extracted from either sample type. The data are from a study of blood T cell repertoires in COVID-19 (dated by TCRdb to 2018 to 2020). Study-wide context: Samples from collaborators originated in the United States, Italy and Spain and spanned both the acute and convalescent phases of COVID-19. Sample metadata almost always included a de-identified subject ID, COVID-19 status, age in years and sex. Deeply sampled blood TCRbeta repertoires from subjects exposed to, actively infected with, or recovered from COVID-19 were included in the dataset. Samples came from the ongoing ImmuneRACE study (first 160 participants) plus 1,254 subjects from 6 global collaborators. The repertoires were released in a freely available public database intended as a resource for research on the immune response to SARS-CoV-2. The material from the prospective study consisted of cDNA or gDNA derived from T cells, B-cell-depleted T cells, or PBMCs. Where available, HLA class I and class II types were obtained from metadata supplied by the sample provider rather than from assay-based typing. The study at large found these results: The amount of clinical and demographic metadata varied by source and participant and was provided uncurated.

Sequenced material: peripheral blood. The chain links TRBV28 with TRBJ1-2; the D gene cannot be named for sure. The TCR originated in a human donor with acute or convalescent COVID-19. The donor label of this sample is uncertain. The CDR3 in this case is CASSVSGLANYGYTF. The base sequence is TGTGCCAGCAGTGTCTCGGGTCTCGCCAACTATGGCTACACCTTC.